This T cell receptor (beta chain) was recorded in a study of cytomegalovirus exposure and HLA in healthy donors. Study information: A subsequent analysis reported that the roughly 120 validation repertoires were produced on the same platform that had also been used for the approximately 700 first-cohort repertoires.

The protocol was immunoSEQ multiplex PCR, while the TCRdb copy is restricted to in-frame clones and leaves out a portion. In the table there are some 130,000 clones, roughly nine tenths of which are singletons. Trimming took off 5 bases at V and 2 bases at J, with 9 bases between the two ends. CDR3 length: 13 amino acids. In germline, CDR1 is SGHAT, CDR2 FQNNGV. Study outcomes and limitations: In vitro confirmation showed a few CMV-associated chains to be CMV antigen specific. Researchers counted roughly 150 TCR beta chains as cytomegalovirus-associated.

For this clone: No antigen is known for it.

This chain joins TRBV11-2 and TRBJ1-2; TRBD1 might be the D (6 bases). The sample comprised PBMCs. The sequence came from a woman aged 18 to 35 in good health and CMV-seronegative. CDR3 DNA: TGTGCCAGCAGCGGACAGATCAACTATGGCTACACCTTC. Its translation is CASSGQINYGYTF.